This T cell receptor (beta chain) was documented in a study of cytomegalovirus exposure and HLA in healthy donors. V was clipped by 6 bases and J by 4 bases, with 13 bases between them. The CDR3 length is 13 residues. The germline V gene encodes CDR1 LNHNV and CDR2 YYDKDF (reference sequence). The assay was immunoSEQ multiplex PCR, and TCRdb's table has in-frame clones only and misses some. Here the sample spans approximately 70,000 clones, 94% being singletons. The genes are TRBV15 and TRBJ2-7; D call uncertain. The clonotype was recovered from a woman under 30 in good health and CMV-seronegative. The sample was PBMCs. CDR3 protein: CATSPKVGYEQYF. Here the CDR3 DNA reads TGTGCCACCAGTCCCAAGGTCGGGTACGAGCAGTACTTC.